Each of the 18 T cell receptor beta chains below was sequenced from the same sample in a study of Graves' ophthalmopathy and Graves' hyperthyroidism. RNA transcripts served as template for amplifying TCR beta CDR3 sequences. An opening RT-PCR round employed HTBI primers and preceded a second-round multiplex PCR. TCRdb ran MiXCR on the multiplex PCR reads and lists one entry per CDR3 protein. The sample carries some 390,000 distinct CDR3 sequences, about 18% recorded once. Specimen: peripheral blood. The source of these receptors is a young woman with Graves' ophthalmopathy.

This clonotype was seen at least ten times. J is TRBJ1-1 and V is TRBV6-1, with no clear D. Germline V lookup: CDR1 MNHNS, CDR2 SASEGT. The CDR3 extends over 12 amino acids. Trimming pared 6 bases from V and 0 bases from J, leaving 5 bases between. CDR3 residues: CASRKMNTEAFF. The CDR3 DNA reads TGTGCCAGCAGGAAAATGAACACTGAAGCTTTCTTT.

V usage is TRBV6-5 and J usage is TRBJ1-3, with D possibly matching TRBD1 (5 bases). Germline V gene lookup returns CDR1 MNHEY and CDR2 SVGAGI. V was trimmed by 0 bases and J by 3 bases, leaving 9 bases between them. This CDR3 is built from 15 residues. CDR3 DNA sequence: TGTGCCAGCAGTTACTCGGCGGGGGGTGGAAACACCATATATTTT. This encodes CASSYSAGGGNTIYF.

This clonotype was observed at least ten times. The chain carries TRBV27 and TRBJ2-7, with 12 bases that match TRBD1. The CDR3 is 15 residues long. Germline assignment: CDR1 MNHEY and CDR2 SMNVEV (reference sequence). The V gene end was trimmed by 5 bases and the J gene end by 6 bases; junction bases not matched to a gene: 8. The chain's CDR3 is CASSPRDRGRGEQYF. In DNA form, the CDR3 reads TGTGCCAGCAGTCCCCGGGACAGGGGGCGGGGCGAGCAGTACTTC.

This clonotype was counted many times. The chain combines TRBV5-6 with TRBJ2-7; 8 positions agree with TRBD1. This CDR3 region has 14 residues. V shed 6 bases, J shed 0 bases, and the junction held 5 bases outside the gene matches. Per germline, CDR1 SGHDT and CDR2 YYEEEE. The CDR3 bases are TGTGCCAGCATAGGGCAGGGGGCCTCCTACGAGCAGTACTTC. It encodes CASIGQGASYEQYF.

This clonotype was seen ten or more times. J is TRBJ2-7 and V is TRBV4-3; a weak D match, TRBD2 (5 bases). V lost 1 base, J lost 3 bases, and 10 bases lay in between. CDR3 length: 14 residues. Germline V lookup: CDR1 LGHNA, CDR2 YSLEER. For the CDR3, the DNA is TGCGCCAGCAGCCAAGGAGGGTACGGCTACGAGCAGTACTTC. Translating it yields CASSQGGYGYEQYF.

In its sample, this clonotype was seen many times. The chain couples TRBV5-1 to TRBJ2-5; TRBD2 matches 7 bases. The CDR3 contains 13 residues. J gave up 7 bases and V 0 bases, and 3 bases lay outside the gene matches. Germline values: CDR1 SGHRS, CDR2 YFSETQ. The CDR3 bases are TGCGCCAGCAGCTTGGGCCAGCGGGGGACCCAGTACTTC. Translated: CASSLGQRGTQYF.

The rearrangement uses TRBV6-2 or TRBV6-3 and TRBJ2-7, with D tentatively TRBD2 (5 bases). V was shortened by 4 bases and J by 7 bases, with 8 bases between the two germline ends. Germline loops: CDR1 MNHEY, CDR2 SVGEGT. CDR3 size: 11 residues. The CDR3 nucleotides are TGTGCCAGCAGTTGGACTGGAGAGCAGTACTTC. Amino acid sequence: CASSWTGEQYF.

J is TRBJ2-5 and V is TRBV6-1, with TRBD1 as a possible D gene (6 bases). The CDR3 runs to 15 residues. V was trimmed by 0 bases and J by 1 base, leaving 9 bases between them. Germline CDR1 MNHNS, CDR2 SASEGT. In nucleotides, the CDR3 is TGTGCCAGCAGTGAAGCGGGGACATTCCAAGAGACCCAGTACTTC. This sequence encodes CASSEAGTFQETQYF.

The chain links TRBV7-2 to TRBJ2-7; 7 nucleotides match TRBD1. V dropped 7 bases and J dropped 2; count of bases not matched to a gene: 8. The CDR3 spans 14 residues. The germline V gene encodes CDR1 SGHTA and CDR2 FQGNSA. In nucleotides, the CDR3 is TGTGCCAGCACCGCGTCCGGGACAGCCTACGAGCAGTACTTC. Translation gives CASTASGTAYEQYF.

Ten or more counts support this clonotype. The V call is TRBV20-1, the J call TRBJ2-7; 8 positions match TRBD2. V lost 5 bases, J lost 5 bases, and 14 bases stayed unmatched. This CDR3 contains 15 residues. Germline assignment: CDR1 DFQATT and CDR2 SNEGSKA (reference sequence). CDR3 bases: TGCAGTGCTGGGGGCGGGAGGCCGGATCGGGACGAGCAGTACTTC. Amino acid sequence: CSAGGGRPDRDEQYF.

This clonotype was observed at least ten times. The chain uses TRBV11-2 and TRBJ2-7; D gene uncertain. CDR3 size: 13 residues. The ends were cut back, 7 bases at V and 3 bases at J, with 13 bases in the middle. Germline V CDR1 and CDR2: SGHAT, FQNNGV. This CDR3 is CASTDRTDYEQYF. CDR3 coding DNA: TGTGCCAGCACCGACCGGACCGACTACGAGCAGTACTTC.

This clonotype was found many times. The chain is built from TRBV19 and TRBJ1-5; a possible D gene is TRBD1 (5 bases). CDR3 size: 15 residues. V lost 5 bases, J lost 4 bases, and 15 bases lay in between. Germline CDR1 and CDR2: LNHDA and SQIVND (reference sequence). The CDR3 DNA follows: TGTGCCAGTAGTGTACAGGCCTGGGGGAATCAGCCCCAGCATTTT. This codes for CASSVQAWGNQPQHF.

This clonotype appeared many times. The rearrangement joins TRBV27 to TRBJ1-1, with 8 bases that match TRBD1. Germline V gene lookup returns CDR1 MNHEY and CDR2 SMNVEV (reference sequence). The CDR3 length is 13 residues. V shed 8 bases and J 5 bases; nucleotides not matched to a gene: 7. The CDR3, as DNA: TGTGCCAGCCACCCCAACAGGGGGACTGAAGCTTTCTTT. Translated, it gives CASHPNRGTEAFF.

This chain joins TRBV12-3 or TRBV12-4 and TRBJ1-5, with 7 bases matching TRBD1. V shed 5 bases, J shed 4 bases, and the junction held 8 bases outside the gene matches. CDR3 length equals 15 residues. The CDR3 sequence: CASSRSGTANQPQHF. In DNA, the CDR3 is TGTGCCAGCAGTCGCTCCGGGACAGCTAATCAGCCCCAGCATTTT.

This clonotype has a count of ten or more. V usage is TRBV12-3 or TRBV12-4 and J usage is TRBJ2-6; D gene ambiguous. Trimming shortened V by 6 bases and J by 0 bases, and 6 bases separated the two germline ends. The CDR3 covers 14 residues. CDR3 protein: CASRPPSGANVLTF. The CDR3 coding sequence is TGTGCCAGCAGACCACCCTCTGGGGCCAACGTCCTGACTTTC.

V is TRBV2 and J is TRBJ1-1; no definite D call. The CDR3 runs to 13 residues. Trimming stripped 7 bases from V and 2 bases from J, with 11 bases between. Germline V CDR1 and CDR2: SNHLY, FYNNEI. The CDR3 nucleotides read TGTGCCAGCATGAAAGAGTTAAACACTGAAGCTTTCTTT. Protein product: CASMKELNTEAFF.

The chain uses TRBV28 and TRBJ1-5, with D possibly matching TRBD1 (5 bases). The germline V gene encodes CDR1 MDHEN and CDR2 SYDVKM. The CDR3 loop spans 15 amino acids. Between the trimmed V and J ends, which lost 1 base and 1 base, there was a span of 8 bases. The CDR3 DNA is TGTGCCAGCAGTTTATTCAGGGTGAGCAATCAGCCCCAGCATTTT. Its protein is CASSLFRVSNQPQHF.

The sample holds a few counts of this clonotype. V usage is TRBV10-1 and J usage is TRBJ2-7; 13 nucleotides align to TRBD2. Germline CDR1 and CDR2: WNHNN and SYGVQD (reference sequence). The length of the CDR3 is 17 residues. V was clipped by 3 bases and J by 2 bases; unmatched bases: 7. The CDR3 region has the DNA TGCGCCAGCAGTGAAGGACTAGCGGGGGCAGGTCCCTACGAGCAGTACTTC. This sequence encodes CASSEGLAGAGPYEQYF.